This passage covers 21 T cell receptor beta chains from one sample sequenced in a study of response to subunit inactivated influenza vaccine. TCRdb passed the RT-PCR reads through MiXCR, listing each CDR3 protein once. Of about 520,000 distinct CDR3 sequences listed, roughly 11% are singletons. Sequences were derived from PBMCs from blood, sampled around seven weeks after vaccination. These receptors were taken from a man over 45 who received an inactivated influenza vaccine.

This clonotype was observed a few times. The genes are TRBV5-1 and TRBJ2-7; tentatively, D is TRBD1 (5 bases). CDR1 is SGHRS and CDR2 is YFSETQ in the germline V gene. The ends were cut back, 1 base at V and 6 bases at J, with 8 bases in the middle. The CDR3 loop spans 12 amino acids. The CDR3 DNA follows: TGCGCCAGCAGCTTGAGTAGGGGCGAGCAGTACTTC. Its protein product is CASSLSRGEQYF.

This clonotype was found a few times. V gene TRBV6-5 combines with J gene TRBJ1-1; no clear D. The germline V and J ends were trimmed by 0 bases and 0 bases, with 11 bases remaining between them. This CDR3 has 16 amino acids. Germline CDR1 MNHEY, CDR2 SVGAGI. CDR3 loop: CASSYSSWRVNTEAFF. The CDR3 nucleotides read TGTGCCAGCAGTTACTCAAGTTGGCGAGTGAACACTGAAGCTTTCTTT.

V usage is TRBV7-2 and J usage is TRBJ1-2, with D possibly TRBD1 on 5 matching bases. This CDR3 spans 15 amino acids. CDR1 and CDR2 from the germline V gene are SGHTA and FQGNSA. Deletions cut 5 bases from V and 7 bases from J, with 20 bases between. The CDR3 sequence: CASSPSQAGSGGYTF. The CDR3 DNA is TGTGCCAGCAGCCCCTCACAAGCAGGGAGCGGTGGCTACACCTTC.

This clonotype has ten or more counts. The genes are TRBV7-2 and TRBJ2-7; D may be TRBD2 (6 bases). Trimming removed 6 bases from V and 0 bases from J, with 12 bases in between. The CDR3 consists of 14 residues. Looked up from germline, CDR1 is SGHTA and CDR2 is FQGNSA. The CDR3 bases are TGTGCCAGCAGACGGACTATCAACTCCTACGAGCAGTACTTC. This sequence encodes CASRRTINSYEQYF.

Ten or more counts support this clonotype. The V gene is TRBV20-1, the J gene TRBJ2-1; D is tentatively TRBD1 or TRBD2 (5 bases each). The CDR3 spans 15 residues. Germline CDR1 and CDR2: DFQATT and SNEGSKA (reference sequence). The V end was cut by 6 bases, the J end by 4 bases, with 19 bases between. For the CDR3, the DNA is TGCAGTGCCAGGGCCCGGATGACGGGGTACAATGAGCAGTTCTTC. It specifies CSARARMTGYNEQFF.

This clonotype occurred many times. This chain joins TRBV20-1 and TRBJ2-7; 9 positions match TRBD1. CDR3 length: 14 amino acids. The V gene's germline CDR1 is DFQATT and CDR2 SNEGSKA (reference sequence). V trimming: 3 bases; J trimming: 3 bases; junction bases outside the gene matches: 6. CDR3 sequence reads: CSASNRGHRYEQYF. The CDR3, as DNA: TGCAGTGCTAGTAACAGGGGGCACCGCTACGAGCAGTACTTC.

The CDR3 is CTALRGGNEQFF. CDR3 nucleotides: TGCACTGCGCTCCGGGGGGGCAATGAGCAGTTCTTC. The chain recombines TRBV20-1 with TRBJ2-1, with 8 bases fitting TRBD2. The length of the CDR3 is 12 residues. Germline V gives CDR1 DFQATT, CDR2 SNEGSKA (reference sequence).

This clonotype was observed many times. The V and J genes are TRBV15 and TRBJ2-7, with TRBD1 identical over 12 bases. The CDR3 contains 17 residues. Germline CDR1 and CDR2: LNHNV and YYDKDF (reference sequence). The junction had 7 bases not matched to a gene; V was cut back by 2 bases and J by 2 bases. The DNA of the CDR3 is TGTGCCACCAGCAGACCGGGACAGGGGGCCAAACCCTACGAGCAGTACTTC. Translated: CATSRPGQGAKPYEQYF.

The rearrangement uses TRBV27 and TRBJ2-2, with D tentatively TRBD2 (5 bases). The germline V gene encodes CDR1 MNHEY and CDR2 SMNVEV (reference sequence). V was clipped by 3 bases and J by 4 bases, with 12 bases between them. The CDR3 spans 15 residues. The chain's CDR3 is CASSLRKGATGELFF. In nucleotides, the CDR3 is TGTGCCAGCAGTTTGAGGAAGGGAGCCACCGGGGAGCTGTTTTTT.

This clonotype was recorded a few times. V and J are TRBV4-2 and TRBJ2-3, with 8 bases fitting TRBD2. CDR1 and CDR2 from the germline V gene are LGHNA and YNFKEQ. The length of the CDR3 is 20 residues. Unmatched junction bases numbered 21, after V lost 2 bases and J lost 5 bases. CDR3 loop: CASSQPYLGPSGSLRDTQYF. As DNA, the CDR3 is TGTGCCAGCAGCCAACCATACTTAGGGCCCAGCGGGAGCCTGCGAGATACGCAGTATTTT.

The chain uses TRBV6-1 and TRBJ1-1; no definite D call. V lost 2 bases to trimming and J lost 3 bases, with 10 bases between them. This CDR3 is built from 14 residues. Germline V gives CDR1 MNHNS, CDR2 SASEGT. The CDR3 nucleotides are TGTGCCAGCAGTGAAAGGGTAAGGGACACTGAAGCTTTCTTT. This codes for CASSERVRDTEAFF.

The rearrangement links TRBV29-1 to TRBJ2-1; 12 nucleotides align to TRBD2. This CDR3 is built from 15 residues. The J segment lost 5 bases and the V segment lost 6 bases, leaving 8 bases of the junction unmatched. The germline V gene has CDR1 SQVTM and CDR2 ANQGSEA. The DNA of the CDR3 is TGCAGCGTGAGACTAGCGGGAGTTCGGGACAATGAGCAGTTCTTC. As protein: CSVRLAGVRDNEQFF.

The chain combines TRBV7-8 with TRBJ1-5; D remains unclear. The germline gives CDR1 SGHVS, CDR2 FQNEAQ. The CDR3 has 16 residues. V was pared by 5 bases and J by 3 bases, with 17 bases between. The CDR3 region has the DNA TGTGCCAGCAGCCCCCTTTCCGGGAGCTACAATCAGCCCCAGCATTTT. Its translation: CASSPLSGSYNQPQHF. The entire variable domain, with the rest obtained from reference TRBV7-8 and TRBJ1-5, is as follows: GAGVSQSPRYKVAKRGQDVALRCDPISGHVSLFWYQQALGQGPEFLTYFQNEAQLDKSGLPSDRFFAERPEGSVSTLKIQRTQQEDSAVYLCASSPLSGSYNQPQHFGDGTRLSIL.

This clonotype occurred a few times. The chain recombines TRBV20-1 with TRBJ1-2, with TRBD1 identical over 12 bases. CDR1 and CDR2 (germline): DFQATT, SNEGSKA (reference sequence). V trimming: 6 bases; J trimming: 5 bases; junction bases outside the gene matches: 4. CDR3 length: 13 amino acids. The CDR3 here is CSAGDRGHYGYTF. The CDR3 region has the DNA TGCAGTGCCGGGGACAGGGGGCATTATGGCTACACCTTC.

There are many counts of this clonotype. The J gene is TRBJ2-7, the V gene TRBV7-2, with TRBD2 matching over 9 bases. The CDR3 is 15 residues long. The ends lost 5 bases at V and 6 bases at J; junction bases unmatched: 11. Looked up from germline, CDR1 is SGHTA and CDR2 is FQGNSA. The CDR3 sequence: CASSPAGTSYGEQYF. In nucleotides, the CDR3 is TGTGCCAGCAGCCCAGCCGGGACTAGCTATGGCGAGCAGTACTTC.

This clonotype has a handful of counts. Germline and junction disagree at one end, which may indicate a read error. The chain employs TRBV7-7 and TRBJ2-7, with D hard to call. The germline V gene has CDR1 SSHAT and CDR2 FNYEAQ (reference sequence). This CDR3 contains 13 residues. CDR3 protein: CASSAQWGNEQYF. The CDR3 nucleotides read TGTGCTAGCAGCGCCCAGTGGGGAAACGAGCAGTACTTC.

This clonotype was observed a handful of times. V is TRBV29-1 and J is TRBJ2-3; 8 positions agree with TRBD2. The V gene end was trimmed by 1 base and the J gene end by 7 bases; junction bases not matched to a gene: 22. CDR3 length equals 19 residues. Germline CDR1 reads SQVTM; CDR2 reads ANQGSEA. The CDR3 region is CSVEGFQGPTAGDFYTQYF. The CDR3, as DNA: TGCAGCGTTGAAGGCTTCCAGGGGCCCACAGCGGGAGACTTTTATACGCAGTATTTT.

This clonotype was detected only once. The chain is built from TRBV15 and TRBJ1-5; 12 bases are shared with TRBD1. Unmatched junction bases numbered 5, after V lost 1 base and J lost 7 bases. The V gene's germline CDR1 is LNHNV and CDR2 YYDKDF (reference sequence). CDR3 size: 16 residues. The CDR3 here is CATSRGDRGLGQPQHF. CDR3 coding DNA: TGTGCCACCAGCAGAGGGGACAGGGGGCTCGGGCAGCCCCAGCATTTT. Together with reference TRBV15 and TRBJ1-5, the CDR3 gives the full variable domain: DAMVIQNPRYQVTQFGKPVTLSCSQTLNHNVMYWYQQKSSQAPKLLFHYYDKDFNNEADTPDNFQSRRPNTSFCFLDIRSPGLGDTAMYLCATSRGDRGLGQPQHFGDGTRLSIL.

The chain recombines TRBV7-9 with TRBJ2-7; the match to TRBD1 covers 9 bases. Germline-derived CDR1 and CDR2 are SEHNR and FQNEAQ (reference sequence). V gave up 5 bases and J gave up 0 bases; unmatched junction bases: 8. This CDR3 has 16 residues. The CDR3 region is CASSGRTGELSYEQYF. The CDR3 DNA sequence: TGTGCCAGCAGCGGCAGGACAGGGGAACTCTCCTACGAGCAGTACTTC.

The V and J genes are TRBV12-3 or TRBV12-4 and TRBJ2-2; weak D call: TRBD2 (7 bases). Trimming took 3 bases from V and 1 from J, leaving 18 bases between them. The CDR3 has 18 residues. The CDR3, as DNA: TGTGCCAGCAGTTTTAGGGGGGGATTGGGGAAGAACACCGGGGAGCTGTTTTTT. This encodes CASSFRGGLGKNTGELFF.

This clonotype showed up just a few times. The chain joins TRBV3-1 to TRBJ2-1; D gene uncertain. CDR1 and CDR2 (germline): LGHDT, YNNKEL (reference sequence). Trimming cost V 2 bases and J 1 base, with 12 bases left between them. This CDR3 is built from 16 residues. The CDR3 region is CASSQNDGRSYNEQFF. The CDR3 DNA reads as TGTGCCAGCAGCCAAAATGACGGGCGTTCCTACAATGAGCAGTTCTTC.